Sequencing of this T cell receptor beta chain was carried out in a study of cytomegalovirus exposure and HLA in healthy donors. PCR was performed using 60 Vbeta and 13 Jbeta primers. Repertoires were generated with immunoSEQ multiplex PCR, while TCRdb's copy carries only in-frame clones and drops some. In the table there are 130,000 or so clones, 78% of which are singletons. In the case of this clone: Its antigen is undetermined.

The CDR3 has 15 amino acids. The germline CDR1 and CDR2 sequences are MNHEY and SMNVEV (reference sequence). Trimming shortened V by 5 bases and J by 3 bases, and 17 bases separated the two germline ends. Notes on the study in general: Immune exposure data for these donors was limited to CMV serostatus. In a later analysis, TCR association rates varied by HLA locus: DRB1 most, HLA-C fewest.

The sample comprised PBMCs. This receptor was identified in a woman in her 40s in good health and CMV-seronegative. The chain links TRBV27 to TRBJ2-7, with a tentative D call TRBD1 (6 bases). This chain's CDR3 is CASSTRQVSFYEQYF. Written as DNA, the CDR3 is TGTGCCAGCAGTACCCGACAGGTCTCGTTCTACGAGCAGTACTTC.